The source of this T cell receptor (beta chain) is a study of blood T cell repertoires in COVID-19. The data were produced by immunoSEQ multiplex PCR, yet TCRdb's version contains in-frame clones alone and is incomplete. The repertoire includes about 61,000 clones, around nine tenths of them detected once, and less than 20% sits in the top ten. The CDR3 totals 12 residues. CDR1 and CDR2 from the germline V gene are GTSNPN and SVGIG (reference sequence). The ends were cut back, 2 bases at V and 6 bases at J, with 10 bases in the middle. The chain has TRBV30 and TRBJ1-2; D is unresolved. The sequenced material came from peripheral blood. This clonotype originated in an elderly woman with active COVID-19. CDR3 protein: CAWSRGSHGYTF. CDR3 nucleotides: TGTGCCTGGAGTCGGGGTAGTCATGGCTACACCTTC.